One sample yielded the 16 T cell receptor beta chains listed below, sequenced in a study of shared clonotypes between healthy human individuals. Produced via immunoSEQ multiplex PCR; TCRdb's table is partial and in-frame only. The sample yields around 620,000 clones, approximately 96% seen once. Naive CD8 populations comprised CD45RO-negative cells positively selected for CCR7, excluding terminally differentiated effector memory CD45RA+ cells. The sample was naive CD8+ T cells sorted from blood. The receptors come from a woman in her 30s in good health.

The chain couples TRBV25-1 to TRBJ1-2, with D possibly being TRBD1 (5 bases). The ends were cut back, 5 bases at V and 5 bases at J, with 9 bases in the middle. The CDR3 has 12 amino acids. CDR1 and CDR2 (germline): MGHDK, SYGVNS. CDR3 sequence reads: CASSSTGYGYTF. The CDR3 DNA reads TGTGCCAGCAGTTCCACAGGATATGGCTACACCTTC.

J is TRBJ1-1 and V is TRBV6-5; perhaps TRBD1 as D (6 bases). The V gene's germline CDR1 is MNHEY and CDR2 SVGAGI. V was pared by 0 bases and J by 11 bases, with 10 bases between. The CDR3 covers 12 residues. The DNA of the CDR3 is TGTGCCAGCAGTTACTCGACAGGTGCTGCTTTCTTT. As protein: CASSYSTGAAFF.

The chain links TRBV5-6 to TRBJ2-5; the D gene is possibly TRBD1 (5 bases). The J call may be in error: the DNA end matches TRBJ2-7 better. The germline V gene encodes CDR1 SGHDT and CDR2 YYEEEE. CDR3 length: 14 amino acids. The CDR3 nucleotides are TGTGCCAGCAGCTGGGGCTTGGTCCCCTACGAGCAGTACTTC. Translating gives CASSWGLVPYEQYF.

V gene TRBV12-5 combines with J gene TRBJ2-7; the D is unclear. CDR1 and CDR2 (germline): LGHNT, FRNRAP. CDR3 length: 11 amino acids. V lost 4 bases and J 3 bases, leaving 4 bases between the germline ends. CDR3 loop: CASGSGYEQYF. CDR3 bases: TGTGCTAGTGGTTCTGGCTACGAGCAGTACTTC.

A single count supports this clone. The chain has TRBV6-5 and TRBJ2-3; D is uncertain. The CDR3 loop spans 12 amino acids. V lost 4 bases and J lost 1, with 3 bases in between. Germline assignment: CDR1 MNHEY and CDR2 SVGAGI. DNA for the CDR3: TGTGCCAGCAGTTCCCGCACAGATACGCAGTATTTT. This translates into CASSSRTDTQYF.

This chain links TRBV6-4 with TRBJ1-4, with unresolved D. The CDR3 has 15 residues. V was pared by 2 bases and J by 3 bases, with 10 bases between. The germline V gene encodes CDR1 MRHNA and CDR2 SNTAGT. CDR3 protein: CASSDDDSANEKLFF. CDR3 in DNA: TGTGCCAGCAGTGACGATGACTCTGCTAATGAAAAACTGTTTTTT.

The chain combines TRBV7-9 with TRBJ1-3; unclear D gene. The CDR3 is made up of 13 amino acids. Per the germline V gene, CDR1 is SEHNR and CDR2 is FQNEAQ (reference sequence). The ends were cut back, 0 bases at V and 4 bases at J, with 4 bases in the middle. Here the CDR3 DNA reads TGTGCCAGCAGCTTAGCCGGGGGAAACACCATATATTTT. Amino acid sequence: CASSLAGGNTIYF.

This clone was detected a few times. Other nucleotide sequences in the sample specify the same CDR3. This chain uses TRBV19 with TRBJ2-7; TRBD2 might be the D (6 bases). V was trimmed by 3 bases and J by 1 base, leaving 7 bases between them. The length of the CDR3 is 13 residues. Germline V gene lookup returns CDR1 LNHDA and CDR2 SQIVND (reference sequence). Written as DNA, the CDR3 is TGTGCCAGTAGTATCGGGAGTTCCTACGAGCAGTACTTC. This codes for CASSIGSSYEQYF.

Here the CDR3 reads CASSDLPYEQYF. For the CDR3, the DNA is TGTGCCAGCAGTGATCTGCCCTACGAGCAGTACTTC. The V and J genes are TRBV2 and TRBJ2-7; no definite D call. CDR3 length equals 12 residues. Trimming removed 3 bases from V and 2 bases from J, with 5 bases in between. In germline, CDR1 is SNHLY, CDR2 FYNNEI.

This clone is a singleton in its sample. The rearrangement joins TRBV7-9 to TRBJ1-1, with TRBD1 matching 8 bases. Losses at the gene ends were 8 bases for V and 6 bases for J; bases not matched to a gene: 2. The CDR3 is 11 amino acids. Germline V gives CDR1 SEHNR, CDR2 FQNEAQ (reference sequence). The chain's CDR3 is CASSQGAEAFF. Written as DNA, the CDR3 is TGTGCCAGCTCACAGGGGGCTGAAGCTTTCTTT.

The rearrangement links TRBV27 to TRBJ2-7; a possible D gene is TRBD2 (5 bases). This CDR3 region has 15 residues. Trimming removed 2 bases at V and 1 base at J, with 12 bases between. Germline V gives CDR1 MNHEY, CDR2 SMNVEV (reference sequence). The CDR3 spells CASSLREGSSYEQYF. The DNA for the CDR3 is TGTGCCAGCAGTTTAAGAGAGGGCTCATCCTACGAGCAGTACTTC.

The chain recombines TRBV5-6 with TRBJ1-2; D ambiguous. V was cut by 0 bases and J by 7 bases, with 7 bases left in between. The CDR3 extends over 12 amino acids. Germline V gene data show CDR1 as SGHDT and CDR2 as YYEEEE. The CDR3 reads CASSLGDSGYTF. DNA for the CDR3: TGTGCCAGCAGCTTGGGGGATTCTGGCTACACCTTC.

The gene calls are TRBV7-6 and TRBJ2-7; D gene ambiguous. The V and J ends lost 5 bases and 3 bases respectively, with 11 bases between them. The CDR3 contains 13 residues. The V gene's germline CDR1 is SGHVS and CDR2 FNYEAQ. CDR3 residues: CASSPPSSYEQYF. The CDR3 DNA reads TGTGCCAGCAGCCCACCGTCTAGCTACGAGCAGTACTTC.

The rearrangement joins TRBV7-3 to TRBJ2-5; tentative D call: TRBD2 (6 bases). The V gene lost 2 bases and the J gene lost 2 bases, with 18 bases spanning the gap. Germline lookup yields CDR1 SGHTA and CDR2 FQGTGA. This CDR3 has 17 amino acids. CDR3 amino acids: CASSLEGLIGGQETQYF. The CDR3 DNA follows: TGTGCCAGCAGCTTAGAGGGCCTAATCGGGGGACAAGAGACCCAGTACTTC.

V is TRBV19 and J is TRBJ2-5; D is undetermined. The J call is in doubt because the DNA end fits TRBJ2-7 better. Germline CDR1 LNHDA, CDR2 SQIVND (reference sequence). CDR3 length: 13 amino acids. CDR3 amino acids: CASSIGDSYEQYF. The DNA of the CDR3 is TGTGCCAGTAGTATTGGGGATAGTTACGAGCAGTACTTC.

In regard to this clone: At the DNA level, this CDR3 is encoded by other sequences in the same sample as well. The genes are TRBV27 and TRBJ2-7; 8 bases fit TRBD1. Germline V CDR1 and CDR2: MNHEY, SMNVEV (reference sequence). With 3 bases clipped from V and 4 bases from J, the junction kept 2 bases outside the gene matches. This CDR3 comprises 13 residues. The CDR3 reads CASSFGTGYEQYF. CDR3 nucleotides: TGTGCCAGCAGTTTTGGGACAGGTTACGAGCAGTACTTC.